This T cell receptor beta chain was documented in a study of blood T cells in healthy people across ages. With a J-beta primer mix and a sample-barcoded 5' primer, a second PCR ran about 7 to 12 cycles. Carrying 12 random nucleotides, a template-switch adaptor labeled each individual cDNA molecule. TCRdb called the 5' RACE reads again in MiXCR, with one record for every CDR3 protein. The profile shows about 640,000 distinct CDR3 sequences, 58% of them singletons. CDR3 length: 13 residues. Germline CDR1 is LGHDT and CDR2 is YNNKEL (reference sequence). V was trimmed by 3 bases and J by 7 bases, leaving 13 bases between them.

The specimen was blood. The chain couples TRBV3-1 to TRBJ2-7, with D perhaps TRBD1 or TRBD2 (5 bases each). The source is a man in his fifties or sixties in good health. The chain's CDR3 is CASSHHGAEEQYF. In nucleotides, the CDR3 is TGTGCCAGCAGCCACCACGGGGCGGAAGAGCAGTACTTC.